This T cell receptor beta chain derives from a study of T cells in Graves' hyperthyroidism and ophthalmopathy. Findings and limits, study-wide: Ophthalmopathy and stable hyperthyroidism were separated by a 13 V-J model.

Amplification yielded TCR beta CDR3 regions, with RNA transcripts as the source. The HTBI primer set served for first-round RT-PCR of the TCR CDR3. One entry per CDR3 protein results from TCRdb running MiXCR on the multiplex PCR reads. Counted here are about 400,000 distinct CDR3 sequences, more than 12% occurring once; the ten biggest clones make up around a third. The authors obtained PBMCs from 10 ml of fresh peripheral blood. For this clonotype: Its antigen remains unknown.

This CDR3 comprises 17 residues. Germline CDR1 MNHNS, CDR2 SASEGT. Germline trimming cut 5 bases from V and 0 bases from J; bases unmatched to any gene: 5. The sequenced material came from blood. This chain links TRBV6-1 with TRBJ2-7, with TRBD2 identical over 15 bases. The clonotype was recovered from a woman under 40 with Graves' hyperthyroidism. This CDR3 reads CASSTGTSGRSSYEQYF. In nucleotides, the CDR3 is TGTGCCAGCAGTACCGGGACTAGCGGGAGGAGCTCCTACGAGCAGTACTTC.